The TCR beta chain described here comes from a study of control samples from healthy donors and cancer patients. Using immunoSEQ multiplex PCR, the repertoire was profiled, and TCRdb retains in-frame clones only, with some absent. The sample yields some 160,000 clones, about 94% seen once. V lost 2 bases, J lost 4 bases, and 8 bases stayed unmatched. The germline CDR1 and CDR2 sequences are LGHDT and YNNKEL (reference sequence). The CDR3 loop spans 16 amino acids. The chain employs TRBV3-1 (or the pseudogene TRBV3-2) and TRBJ1-1, with 9 bases lining up with TRBD1. This TCR was sampled from a woman in her thirties or forties in good health. The sequenced sample was blood. This CDR3 is CASSQHRQGEGTEAFF. As DNA, the CDR3 is TGTGCCAGCAGCCAACACCGACAGGGGGAAGGCACTGAAGCTTTCTTT.